The rows below give T cell receptor beta chains drawn from one sample of a study of vaccination and CD4 T cells after COVID-19. These receptors have no identified antigens. Each CDR3 protein gets one entry after TCRdb re-called the PCR reads with MiXCR. The sample contains about 4,000 distinct CDR3 sequences, 71% of which appear only once. Sequenced material: CD4+ T cells from blood, cultured in vitro. These receptor sequences come from a human donor in good health. The CDR3 runs from the conserved cysteine through the conserved F or W. D genes are given only for firm matches. The size of a clone is reported for some rows only, either as once, few or many, or as a class for expanded clones.

CDR3nt | CDR3aa | abundance | j_gene | d_gene | v_gene | len
TGCGCCAGCAGCTTGGAGGAGGGGCACTACGAGCAGTACTTC | CASSLEEGHYEQYF | . | TRBJ2-7 | . | TRBV5-1 | 14
TGTGCCATCAGTGAGTTCGGACTAGCGGGGACCTACAATGAGCAGTTCTTC | CAISEFGLAGTYNEQFF | . | TRBJ2-1 | TRBD2 | TRBV10-3 | 17
TGCAGTTCTTTGACAGGGAGCGCCTACAATGAGCAGTTCTTC | CSSLTGSAYNEQFF | . | TRBJ2-1 | TRBD1 | TRBV20-1 | 14
TGTGCCAGCAGTCCCGTTCGCACCGGGGAGCTGTTTTTT | CASSPVRTGELFF | . | TRBJ2-2 | . | TRBV6-2/TRBV6-3 | 13
TGTGCCAGCAGTGGAAATGTGCTAGCTAGCTACGAGCAGTACTTC | CASSGNVLASYEQYF | . | TRBJ2-7 | . | TRBV6-1 | 15
TGCAGCGTAACCTCGGGGGGGCCGAACACTGAAGCTTTCTTT | CSVTSGGPNTEAFF | . | TRBJ1-1 | . | TRBV29-1 | 14
TGTGCCAGCAGTTTATCACAGGGAGGACAGCCCCAGCATTTT | CASSLSQGGQPQHF | once | TRBJ1-5 | . | TRBV27 | 14
TGTGCCAGCAGCGGCGGGACAGGTAATCAGCCCCAGCATTTT | CASSGGTGNQPQHF | . | TRBJ1-5 | TRBD1 | TRBV7-9 | 14
TGTGCCAGTAGTCCCGGGACCGCCTATAATTCACCCCTCCACTTT | CASSPGTAYNSPLHF | . | TRBJ1-6 | . | TRBV19 | 15
TGTGCCAGCTCACCAGGGGCGAATTCACCCCTCCACTTT | CASSPGANSPLHF | . | TRBJ1-6 | . | TRBV18 | 13
TGTGCCAGCAGTTTATACACAGGGTGGGATGAGCAGTTCTTC | CASSLYTGWDEQFF | . | TRBJ2-1 | . | TRBV27 | 14
TGTGCCAGCAGCCGGGAAGCCGGGCAAACCTCGGAGACCCAGTACTTC | CASSREAGQTSETQYF | . | TRBJ2-5 | . | TRBV3-1 | 16
TGTGCCAGCAGCTTAGTTTTCCGGAGCGGACGAAAGACTGAAGCTTTCTTT | CASSLVFRSGRKTEAFF | . | TRBJ1-1 | . | TRBV11-2 | 17
TGTGCCAGCAGCTGGCTTGGGGTAGGGCCCCAGCATTTT | CASSWLGVGPQHF | few | TRBJ1-5 | . | TRBV7-8 | 13
TGTGCCAGCAGCTTAAGTCCACCTCCTGGCTACAATGAGCAGTTCTTC | CASSLSPPPGYNEQFF | . | TRBJ2-1 | . | TRBV7-2 | 16
TGTGCCAGTAATCGGGGCCGGGACAGCAGCAATCAGCCCCAGCATTTT | CASNRGRDSSNQPQHF | . | TRBJ1-5 | TRBD1 | TRBV19 | 16
TGTGCCATCAGTGAGTCGAGGAACAGGGATCCAGATACGCAGTATTTT | CAISESRNRDPDTQYF | . | TRBJ2-3 | . | TRBV10-3 | 16
TGCAGTGCTAGAGTCACTTTCAGAGAAGGAGAGACTGAAGCTTTCTTT | CSARVTFREGETEAFF | few | TRBJ1-1 | . | TRBV20-1 | 16
TGTGCCACCAGCAGAGAACCAGCGGGCACAGATACGCAGTATTTT | CATSREPAGTDTQYF | . | TRBJ2-3 | . | TRBV15 | 15
TGTGCCAGCAGTTTGAGAGGGTACGAGCAGTACTTC | CASSLRGYEQYF | few | TRBJ2-7 | . | TRBV12-3/TRBV12-4 | 12
TGTGCCAGCAGCTTGACCTCGGTGAAGGACTCTGGAAACACCATATATTTT | CASSLTSVKDSGNTIYF | . | TRBJ1-3 | . | TRBV7-6 | 17
TGCAGTGCTAGTCCATTCTCCGGTGCTAGCACAGATACGCAGTATTTT | CSASPFSGASTDTQYF | . | TRBJ2-3 | . | TRBV20-1 | 16
TGCAGCCCCCGAATCCCGGGACAGCAAGAGACCCAGTACTTC | CSPRIPGQQETQYF | . | TRBJ2-5 | TRBD1 | TRBV20-1 | 14
TGCAGTGCTAGAGTTCCGGGACAGGGGGACACCGGGGAGCTGTTTTTT | CSARVPGQGDTGELFF | few | TRBJ2-2 | TRBD1 | TRBV20-1 | 16
TGCGCCAGCACCTGGACTAAGAACACCGGGGAGCTGTTTTTT | CASTWTKNTGELFF | . | TRBJ2-2 | . | TRBV4-1 | 14
TGTGCCAGCAGCTTAGCCGGGACAGGGATCGGCACCGGGGAGCTGTTTTTT | CASSLAGTGIGTGELFF | . | TRBJ2-2 | TRBD1 | TRBV7-2 | 17
TGCAGTGCTTCCGACAGGGGAGGGCTCGGCTACACCTTC | CSASDRGGLGYTF | . | TRBJ1-2 | TRBD1 | TRBV20-1 | 13
TGCGCCAGCAGCCAAGCTCCGGGTGGTAATTCACCCCTCCACTTT | CASSQAPGGNSPLHF | . | TRBJ1-6 | . | TRBV4-3 | 15
TGTGCCAGCAGCTTAAGGGCACCGGGACGGATGAATAACTATGGCTACACCTTC | CASSLRAPGRMNNYGYTF | . | TRBJ1-2 | . | TRBV7-2 | 18